This is a list of T cell receptor beta chains from one sample in a study of early T cells in non-severe SARS-CoV-2 infection. Using its own MiXCR run on the 5' RACE reads, TCRdb lists one record per CDR3 protein. The repertoire consists of 37,000 or so distinct CDR3 sequences, with under 6.5% occurring once and the leading ten covering under 30%. The sample comprised whole blood. Receptor source: an adult who was a healthcare worker with PCR-confirmed SARS-CoV-2 infection or an uninfected control (not recorded which). The CDR3 runs from the conserved cysteine through the conserved F or W. The D gene is left open where the match is weak. Clone size appears in some rows only: once, few, many, or a class for an expanded clone.

d_gene	abundance	v_gene	j_gene	CDR3nt	CDR3aa
NA	many	TRBV3-1	TRBJ1-3	TGTGCCAGCAGCCAAGGTGGAAACACCATATATTTT	CASSQGGNTIYF
NA	many	TRBV4-3	TRBJ2-1	TGCGCCAGCAGCCGAGATGGCGGGCCGAGGGACTACAATGAGCAGTTCTTC	CASSRDGGPRDYNEQFF
NA	few	TRBV30	TRBJ1-2	TGTGCCTGGAGTCCACAGGGCCCCCGACTAGATGGCTACACCTTC	CAWSPQGPRLDGYTF
TRBD1	few	TRBV4-1	TRBJ2-7	TGCGCCAGCAGCCAGGAACCCGGGACAGGCTCCTACGAGCAGTACTTC	CASSQEPGTGSYEQYF
NA	NA	TRBV6-6	TRBJ1-5	TGTGCCAGCAGCCCCCGTGGGGGCGGCAATCAGCCCCAGCATTTT	CASSPRGGGNQPQHF
TRBD2	many	TRBV5-4	TRBJ2-2	TGTGCCAGCAGCCCGATAAGCGGGGCCGTGAACACCGGGGAGCTGTTTTTT	CASSPISGAVNTGELFF
NA	many	TRBV5-1	TRBJ1-1	TGCGCCAGCAGCTTGGGGCGGGTCACTGAAGCTTTCTTT	CASSLGRVTEAFF
NA	NA	TRBV20-1	TRBJ2-2	TGCAGTGCGAAGTGGCACACCGGGGAGCTGTTTTTT	CSAKWHTGELFF
NA	many	TRBV5-4	TRBJ2-7	TGTGCCAGCAGCCCAACGGGTAGGAAAGAGCAGTACTTC	CASSPTGRKEQYF
TRBD1	many	TRBV7-2	TRBJ1-6	TGTGCCAGCAGCTTAACCGGACAGGACAATCCCCTCCACTTT	CASSLTGQDNPLHF
NA	many	TRBV7-6	TRBJ1-1	TGTGCCAGCAGCTTGTCCCCAGAGAACACTGAAGCTTTCTTT	CASSLSPENTEAFF
NA	few	TRBV21-1	TRBJ1-1	TGTGCCATCCCTTTTCGGGGGGCGCTTAAAACTACTGAAGCTTTCTTT	CAIPFRGALKTTEAFF
NA	many	TRBV7-8	TRBJ2-5	TGTGCCAGCAGCTTAGTCGGTAGGAGTCTCGAGACCCAGTACTTC	CASSLVGRSLETQYF
NA	few	TRBV11-2	TRBJ1-6	TGTGCCAGCAGCTCCCGACAGAGGAGTAATTCACCCCTCCACTTT	CASSSRQRSNSPLHF
NA	many	TRBV7-2	TRBJ2-2	TGTGCCAGCATTCGCCCGACTAGGCGGGGGGAGCTGTTTTTT	CASIRPTRRGELFF
NA	many	TRBV4-3	TRBJ2-7	TGCGCCAGCAGCCAAGGAGCCGGGCGGGGGCGAAGCTACGAGCAGTACTTC	CASSQGAGRGRSYEQYF
TRBD1	few	TRBV28	TRBJ1-3	TGTGCCAGCAGTTTTTTCTCCCCGGGACAGGGATTCAGATTTTTT	CASSFFSPGQGFRFF
TRBD1	few	TRBV6-2/TRBV6-3	TRBJ1-5	TGTGCCAGCAGTCAGGGGACAGTTAGCAATCAGCCCCAGCATTTT	CASSQGTVSNQPQHF
NA	many	TRBV12-3/TRBV12-4	TRBJ1-1	TGTGCCAGCAGCCGTCAGATTCGGGGCGAAGCTTTCTTT	CASSRQIRGEAFF
NA	many	TRBV10-2	TRBJ1-1	TGCGCCAGCAGGCCGGGGTCGGTAACTGAAGCTTTCTTT	CASRPGSVTEAFF
TRBD1	NA	TRBV19	TRBJ2-2	TGTGCCAGTAGTCCAATACCGGGACAGGGGAACACCGGGGAGCTGTTTTTT	CASSPIPGQGNTGELFF
NA	many	TRBV6-2/TRBV6-3	TRBJ2-7	TGTGCCAGCAGGGGACCCTCGGGGTCCTACGAGCAGTACTTC	CASRGPSGSYEQYF
NA	few	TRBV18	TRBJ1-1	TGTGCCAGCTCACGCCCTGCGGGGGGGATGAACACTGAAGCTTTCTTT	CASSRPAGGMNTEAFF
NA	NA	TRBV7-3	TRBJ2-5	TGTGCCAGCAGCTTAAACGGACTGTACCAAGAGACCCAGTACTTC	CASSLNGLYQETQYF
NA	NA	TRBV6-5	TRBJ2-3	TGTGCCAGCAGTTACTCGTTAGGGCTCACAGATACGCAGTATTTT	CASSYSLGLTDTQYF
NA	NA	TRBV3-1	TRBJ2-7	TGTGCCAGCAGCCTCAGCACCTACGAGCAGTACTTC	CASSLSTYEQYF
TRBD1	NA	TRBV6-1	TRBJ2-7	TGTGCCAGCAGTCAGTTAGGGGACAGAGCCTACGAGCAGTACTTC	CASSQLGDRAYEQYF
TRBD1	NA	TRBV19	TRBJ2-7	TGTGCCAGTAGCGACCGCCGGGACAGGGGCTACGAGCAGTACTTC	CASSDRRDRGYEQYF
NA	many	TRBV7-2	TRBJ1-5	TGTGCCAGCAGCTTACTTGGGGGAAGGAGCAATCAGCCCCAGCATTTT	CASSLLGGRSNQPQHF
NA	many	TRBV24-1	TRBJ2-1	TGTGCCACCAGTGATTTCATTGCGGGGAATGAGCAGTTCTTC	CATSDFIAGNEQFF
NA	many	TRBV7-8	TRBJ2-1	TGTGCCAGCAGCACCCGGGACTGGGCGTACAATGAGCAGTTCTTC	CASSTRDWAYNEQFF
NA	many	TRBV2	TRBJ2-3	TGTGCCAGCATGGAGGCAGATACGCAGTATTTT	CASMEADTQYF
NA	NA	TRBV30	TRBJ2-2	TGTGCCTGGATACGCGGATCTGCAACCGGGGAGCTGTTTTTT	CAWIRGSATGELFF
NA	NA	TRBV6-6	TRBJ2-2	TGTGCCAGCAGTTCTCTCAAATCGGGGGAGGGGGAGCTGTTTTTT	CASSSLKSGEGELFF
NA	NA	TRBV6-2/TRBV6-3	TRBJ1-5	TGTGCCAGCAGGAAGGGACTGTATAGCAATCAGCCCCAGCATTTT	CASRKGLYSNQPQHF
NA	many	TRBV4-3	TRBJ2-1	TGCGCCAGCAGCCAAGTTCAACCTCCTCGAGGGGCTGAGCAGTTCTTC	CASSQVQPPRGAEQFF
NA	many	TRBV18	TRBJ1-2	TGTGCCAGCTCACCAGGGGCTGAGTATGGCTACACCTTC	CASSPGAEYGYTF
TRBD1	few	TRBV12-3/TRBV12-4	TRBJ1-1	TGTGCCAGCAGTTTAAGAGGGACAGGGCTGAACACTGAAGCTTTCTTT	CASSLRGTGLNTEAFF
NA	many	TRBV6-5	TRBJ1-2	TGTGCCAGCAGTTACTCAGGACAGCCGGTCGAGTATGGCTACACCTTC	CASSYSGQPVEYGYTF
NA	many	TRBV7-6	TRBJ2-2	TGTGCCAGCAGCATCTTGGGGGGAGGAACCGGGGAGCTGTTTTTT	CASSILGGGTGELFF
NA	many	TRBV29-1	TRBJ2-2	TGCAGCGTTCGCGGGCAAACGAACACCGGGGAGCTGTTTTTT	CSVRGQTNTGELFF
TRBD1	few	TRBV12-3/TRBV12-4	TRBJ1-5	TGTGCCAGCAGTTTAGTTCAGGGGGCTGGTCAGCCCCAGCATTTT	CASSLVQGAGQPQHF
NA	NA	TRBV15	TRBJ2-1	TGTGCCACCAGCAGAGATCACGGATCGAATGAGCAGTTCTTC	CATSRDHGSNEQFF
TRBD2	many	TRBV20-1	TRBJ2-1	TGCAGTGCTAGAGCCCGAGCTAGCGGGATGGGAACCTACAATGAGCAGTTCTTC	CSARARASGMGTYNEQFF
NA	NA	TRBV14	TRBJ1-3	TGTGCCAGCAGTCAAGTTTGGAACACCATATATTTT	CASSQVWNTIYF
TRBD1	many	TRBV20-1	TRBJ1-6	TGCAGTGCTAGAGATATCACAGGGGGATCGACCCTCCACTTT	CSARDITGGSTLHF
TRBD2	many	TRBV7-2	TRBJ2-3	TGTGCCAGCAGCTTAGAGTTCATACTAGCGGGGGGGCGAGATACGCAGTATTTT	CASSLEFILAGGRDTQYF
NA	many	TRBV6-2/TRBV6-3	TRBJ1-1	TGTGCCAGCACCGGGGGGCAGGCGACCGAAGCTTTCTTT	CASTGGQATEAFF
TRBD2	many	TRBV6-6	TRBJ2-3	TGTGCCAGCAGTTACTCTGCTAGCGGGGGCCTCACAGATACGCAGTATTTT	CASSYSASGGLTDTQYF
TRBD1	many	TRBV12-3/TRBV12-4	TRBJ2-2	TGTGCCAGCAACCGGGACAGAAACACCGGGGAGCTGTTTTTT	CASNRDRNTGELFF
TRBD2	many	TRBV7-3	TRBJ2-1	TGTGCCAGCAGCTCTAGCGGGAGGCGCTCCTACAATGAGCAGTTCTTC	CASSSSGRRSYNEQFF
NA	many	TRBV7-2	TRBJ2-3	TGTGCCAGCAGCCCGAGCCGGGGCTCCACAGATACGCAGTATTTT	CASSPSRGSTDTQYF
NA	many	TRBV7-2	TRBJ2-5	TGTGCCAGCAGCTTCCTTAATCCGGGGCCTCAAGAGACCCAGTACTTC	CASSFLNPGPQETQYF
TRBD1	many	TRBV24-1	TRBJ2-1	TGTGCCACCAGTGATTGGGTGGGACAGGGGGTCGGCAATGAGCAGTTCTTC	CATSDWVGQGVGNEQFF
NA	many	TRBV7-2	TRBJ1-5	TGTGCCAGCAGCTTAGAGGCCCAACAGCCCCAGCATTTT	CASSLEAQQPQHF
NA	NA	TRBV5-4	TRBJ2-3	TGTGCCAGCAGCTTGGCCACAGATACGCAGTATTTT	CASSLATDTQYF
NA	NA	TRBV6-5	TRBJ1-1	TGTGCCAGCAGTTACGGGTCCGGCGCGACTAAAGCTTTCTTT	CASSYGSGATKAFF
TRBD1	many	TRBV6-5	TRBJ1-6	TGTGCCAGCAGAGGACAGGGCGGTTCACCCCTCCACTTT	CASRGQGGSPLHF
NA	few	TRBV12-3/TRBV12-4	TRBJ2-5	TGTGCCAGCAGTTTCAGGGGAGCGGGAGAGACCCAGTACTTC	CASSFRGAGETQYF
TRBD1	many	TRBV9	TRBJ2-3	TGTGCCAGCAGCAACAACAGGGGGCAGAGCACAGATACGCAGTATTTT	CASSNNRGQSTDTQYF